The 18 T cell receptor beta chains below come from one sample, sequenced in a study of regulatory T cells in long-lasting Graves disease. Arm-PCR with iRepertoire HTBI primers amplified the CDR3 regions for these TCR beta libraries. Each CDR3 protein gets one entry after TCRdb re-called the multiplex PCR reads with MiXCR. The data show some 460,000 distinct CDR3 sequences, 16% seen once. Documented time point: newly diagnosed GD, antithyroid drugs for less than 3 months. Making the TCR library involved RNA that had been extracted from PBMCs. These data were also reused for a study on T cells in Graves' hyperthyroidism and ophthalmopathy.

Material: peripheral blood mononuclear cells (PBMCs), obtained at new diagnosis, from a patient treated with antithyroid drugs. These receptors all come from a man aged 40-49 years with Graves disease.

The chain couples TRBV20-1 to TRBJ2-7; 9 positions agree with TRBD2. Trimming cost V 2 bases and J 2 bases; bases outside gene matches: 4. The CDR3 contains 14 residues. The germline CDR1 and CDR2 sequences are DFQATT and SNEGSKA (reference sequence). CDR3 in amino acids: CSARPGLAPYEQYF. The CDR3 coding sequence is TGCAGTGCTAGACCGGGACTAGCCCCCTACGAGCAGTACTTC.

The chain uses TRBV10-3 and TRBJ2-1; D possibly uses TRBD1 or TRBD2 (6 bases each). Trimming took 6 bases from V and 6 from J, leaving 12 bases between them. Germline V gene sequence: CDR1 ENHRY, CDR2 SYGVKD. The CDR3 consists of 13 residues. CDR3 DNA sequence: TGTGCCATCAGCCCGGGGGCAGGCAATGAGCAGTTCTTC. This sequence encodes CAISPGAGNEQFF.

In this sample, this clonotype turned up many times. V is TRBV20-1 and J is TRBJ2-1, with TRBD2 identical over 7 bases. The length of the CDR3 is 18 residues. V lost 1 base, J lost 4 bases, and 16 bases stayed unmatched. In germline, CDR1 is DFQATT, CDR2 SNEGSKA (reference sequence). In nucleotides, the CDR3 is TGCAGTGCTAGAGCCCTAGCGGCCCGACAATGGCGTTACAATGAGCAGTTCTTC. This translates into CSARALAARQWRYNEQFF.

This clonotype came up many times. The rearrangement joins TRBV7-3 to TRBJ2-1, with D perhaps matching TRBD2 (6 bases). CDR3 length equals 11 residues. Trimming stripped 5 bases from V and 13 bases from J, with 12 bases between. CDR1 SGHTA and CDR2 FQGTGA come from the germline V gene. The CDR3 nucleotides read TGTGCCAGCAGCCCAAGACTAGTACAGTTCTTC. Protein product: CASSPRLVQFF.

This clonotype was recorded at least ten times. The genes are TRBV2 and TRBJ1-4; D gene unclear. This CDR3 spans 13 amino acids. V was pared by 7 bases and J by 5 bases, with 11 bases between. Per germline, CDR1 SNHLY and CDR2 FYNNEI. CDR3 bases: TGTGCCAGCACCACCAGGAGAAATGAAAAACTGTTTTTT. Amino acid sequence: CASTTRRNEKLFF.

The sample holds many counts of this clonotype. This rearrangement joins TRBV2 to TRBJ2-3; 7 positions match TRBD1. The CDR3 is 14 amino acids. CDR1 and CDR2 from the germline V gene are SNHLY and FYNNEI. The ends lost 11 bases at V and 6 bases at J; junction bases unmatched: 14. CDR3: CAGYRGEASDTQYF. Here the CDR3 DNA reads TGTGCCGGATACAGGGGCGAAGCCTCGGATACGCAGTATTTT.

The chain combines TRBV4-1 with TRBJ2-1; TRBD2 matches at 14 bases. The trim removed 4 bases at V and 4 bases at J, leaving 3 bases unmatched. CDR3 length equals 16 residues. CDR1 MGHRA and CDR2 YSYEKL come from the germline V gene. CDR3 residues: CASSLGTSGRYNEQFF. CDR3 in DNA: TGCGCCAGCAGCCTTGGGACTAGCGGGAGATACAATGAGCAGTTCTTC.

The chain joins TRBV10-2 to TRBJ2-5; D is undetermined. CDR1 is WSHSY, CDR2 SAAADI, per germline. The length of the CDR3 is 13 residues. V gave up 4 bases and J gave up 1 base, with 7 bases separating them. DNA for the CDR3: TGCGCCAGCAGTGTTTGGGGCCAAGAGACCCAGTACTTC. Protein: CASSVWGQETQYF.

The sample holds many counts of this clonotype. The chain combines TRBV27 with TRBJ1-6; 9 nucleotides agree with TRBD1. V shed 5 bases and J 7 bases; nucleotides not matched to a gene: 9. Germline V gives CDR1 MNHEY, CDR2 SMNVEV (reference sequence). The CDR3 covers 16 residues. CDR3 residues: CASSTQGQGRNSPLHF. The DNA for the CDR3 is TGTGCCAGCAGTACCCAAGGACAGGGGCGGAATTCACCCCTCCACTTT.

The chain joins TRBV28 to TRBJ2-5; tentatively, D is TRBD2 (7 bases). Germline V gene data show CDR1 as MDHEN and CDR2 as SYDVKM. Trimming removed 4 bases from V and 5 bases from J, with 14 bases in between. The CDR3 has 14 residues. CDR3 sequence reads: CASSSGGAGETQYF. The CDR3, as DNA: TGTGCCAGCAGTTCGGGGGGCGCGGGTGAGACCCAGTACTTC.

V usage is TRBV15 and J usage is TRBJ1-1; D is uncertain. Germline V lookup: CDR1 LNHNV, CDR2 YYDKDF (reference sequence). Trimming pared 0 bases from V and 3 bases from J, leaving 8 bases between. The CDR3 covers 14 residues. CDR3 DNA: TGTGCCACCAGCAGAGATCATGGGGACACTGAAGCTTTCTTT. This encodes CATSRDHGDTEAFF.

This clonotype occurred many times. This chain connects TRBV4-1 to TRBJ2-1, with TRBD2 as a possible D gene (6 bases). The CDR3 contains 12 residues. Looked up from germline, CDR1 is MGHRA and CDR2 is YSYEKL. Trimming stripped 4 bases from V and 10 bases from J, with 11 bases between. The DNA of the CDR3 is TGCGCCAGCAGCCGGGGACTCTCGGAGCAGTTCTTC. This codes for CASSRGLSEQFF.

Only a few counts were recorded for this clonotype. The chain combines TRBV6-1 with TRBJ1-2; D gene unclear. CDR3 length: 13 amino acids. Looked up from germline, CDR1 is MNHNS and CDR2 is SASEGT. Trimming pared 5 bases from V and 2 bases from J, leaving 9 bases between. CDR3 DNA sequence: TGTGCCAGCAGTAAGACGGAAAACTATGGCTACACCTTC. Protein: CASSKTENYGYTF.

Comments on this clonotype: A much larger clone differs from this one at a single base, so this may be a read error. In nucleotides, the CDR3 is TGCGCCAGCAGCCCTGGTTTGGGTTACGAGCGGTACTTC. This gives the protein CASSPGLGYERYF. The rearrangement links TRBV5-1 to TRBJ2-7; the D is unclear. From germline, CDR1 is SGHRS and CDR2 YFSETQ. The CDR3 covers 13 residues.

This clonotype has at least ten counts. This chain joins TRBV7-9 and TRBJ1-6; D not resolved. V lost 3 bases to trimming and J lost 10 bases, with 13 bases between them. Germline CDR1 SEHNR, CDR2 FQNEAQ (reference sequence). The CDR3 has 14 amino acids. The CDR3 reads CASSLGGARSPLHF. In nucleotides, the CDR3 is TGTGCCAGCAGCTTGGGCGGTGCGCGGTCACCCCTCCACTTT.

This clonotype was counted many times. V usage is TRBV12-3 or TRBV12-4 and J usage is TRBJ2-7; D call uncertain. V was clipped by 6 bases and J by 6 bases, with 9 bases between them. The CDR3 loop spans 11 amino acids. The CDR3, as DNA: TGTGCCAGCAGCCGGGTCTCCGAGCAGTACTTC. As protein: CASSRVSEQYF.

This clonotype has a handful of counts. This chain joins TRBV5-1 and TRBJ2-1; the match to TRBD2 covers 12 bases. TRBJ2-5 explains the end of the DNA better; the J call may be wrong. The germline gives CDR1 SGHRS, CDR2 YFSETQ. This CDR3 spans 17 amino acids. The CDR3: CASSFNLAGGRLETQYF. DNA of the CDR3: TGCGCCAGCAGCTTCAACCTAGCGGGAGGGCGGTTGGAGACCCAGTACTTC.

The chain employs TRBV12-3 or TRBV12-4 and TRBJ2-2, with D uncertain. The CDR3 is 12 amino acids. Trimming took off 11 bases at V and 5 bases at J, with 12 bases between the two ends. DNA of the CDR3: TGTGCCGGACGGCCCCGGACCGGGGAGCTGTTTTTT. It codes for CAGRPRTGELFF.